This TCR beta chain came from a study of human T cells and chemical hapten exposure. On the study more broadly: The study sensitized with 2% DPC on a 2 cm by 2 cm patch of upper inner arm skin. Per-sample TCR yields varied mainly from small pooled library volume differences.

This clonotype was detected only a few times. Antigen unknown. CDR1 and CDR2 from the germline V gene are MNHEY and SVGEGT. The J segment lost 0 bases and the V segment lost 5 bases, leaving 11 bases of the junction unmatched. This CDR3 region has 17 residues. Overall study findings and caveats: In comparison with controls, expanded TCRs gave rise to a significantly larger number of large CDR3 similarity clusters. A positive correlation with patch test score was found for PT1 expanded TCR counts.

Described time point: pre-sensitization, week 0. This sample's treatment: therapeutic diphenylcyclopropenone sensitization with weekly scalp DPC. Each CDR3 protein is one row after TCRdb ran MiXCR on the RACE reads. The repertoire holds approximately 320,000 distinct CDR3 sequences, with 4.5% to 5.5% as singletons. Material: whole blood, obtained in connection with sensitization to the hapten diphenylcyclopropenone (DPC). V and J are TRBV6-2 or TRBV6-3 and TRBJ1-1, with TRBD1 matching over 8 bases. This TCR derives from a woman under 30 with alopecia areata. Some clones in this sample may be carry-over from other donors' samples. The CDR3 region has the DNA TGTGCCAGCAGTCCTGACAGGGGAGGATGGGTGAACACTGAAGCTTTCTTT. It codes for CASSPDRGGWVNTEAFF.